This TCR beta chain was profiled in a study of graft-versus-host responses after intestinal transplantation. Study as a whole: Anti-thymocyte globulin was used for induction in all recipients, who then took tacrolimus and steroids for 3 to 4 years. General study points: There were GvH clones found in recipient marrow, and some of them appeared first in ileum or blood. Among circulating GvH clones, peak levels were associated with early post-transplant declines in HvG clones.

Method: immunoSEQ multiplex PCR; TCRdb's copy keeps in-frame clones and lacks some. There are 50,000 to 75,000 clones in the sample; around 93% occur only once, and about 0.41% lies in the top ten. A note on this clone: Its matching antigen is unknown.

Sequencing used unstimulated CD4+ T cells sorted from spleen or lymph node cells, obtained before transplant. The receptor was derived from a human donor who was the organ donor for an intestinal transplant.

CDR3 in DNA: TGTGCCTGGAGTGTTCACTCTTATAATTCACCCCTCCACTTT. This gives the protein CAWSVHSYNSPLHF. The gene calls are TRBV30 and TRBJ1-6; D is unresolved. The germline V and J ends were trimmed by 0 bases and 4 bases, with 7 bases remaining between them. This CDR3 is 14 amino acids long. Germline V CDR1 and CDR2: GTSNPN, SVGIG (reference sequence).